This entry describes one TCR beta chain. Looked up from germline, CDR1 is SNHLY and CDR2 is FYNNEI. After removal of 7 bases from V and 3 bases from J, the junction contained 7 bases not matched to a gene. CDR3 length equals 15 residues. The record originates from a study of blood T cell repertoires in COVID-19. Study-wide context: PBMCs, B-cell-depleted T cells, or T cells were the source of the cDNA or gDNA that made up the material.

Sequencing used immunoSEQ multiplex PCR; TCRdb keeps in-frame clones, though not all of them. The sample lists around 200,000 clones; about 85% were seen once. The chain recombines TRBV2 with TRBJ2-3; 10 bases are a match to TRBD2. The sequenced sample consisted of peripheral blood. This clonotype was obtained from a woman over 75 with acute or convalescent COVID-19. The chain's CDR3 is CASILASGGTDTQYF. CDR3 coding DNA: TGTGCCAGCATCCTGGCTAGCGGGGGAACAGATACGCAGTATTTT.